This entry is about one T cell receptor beta chain. This sample is part of a study of technical replicates of blood from a few donors. CDR3 size: 19 residues. The V segment lost 1 base and the J segment 1 base; nucleotides outside the gene matches: 13. Germline assignment: CDR1 SGDLS and CDR2 YYNGEE. The method was immunoSEQ multiplex PCR; TCRdb's version includes in-frame clones alone and lacks a portion of them. The data hold under 95,000 clones, with approximately 94% observed a single time. J is TRBJ1-2 and V is TRBV9; 10 positions match TRBD1. The sample comprised T cells isolated from PBMCs. The sequence was collected from a human donor in good health. The CDR3 coding sequence is TGTGCCAGCAGCGTAAAGCCCTCGACAGGGGGCCTAGGTAACTATGGCTACACCTTC. Encoded protein: CASSVKPSTGGLGNYGYTF.